These 15 T cell receptor beta chains were sequenced from one sample in a study of cytomegalovirus exposure and HLA in healthy donors. Use of 60 Vbeta and 13 Jbeta primers characterized the PCR. Sequencing was performed with immunoSEQ multiplex PCR; in TCRdb, only in-frame clones are kept and a portion is missing. The data show 190,000 or so clones, 80% seen once. Sequencing was done on a sample of PBMCs. These receptors came from a boy between 10 and 17 years old in good health and CMV-seronegative.

The CDR3 is CASSEVRGLGYGYTF. The CDR3 nucleotides read TGTGCCAGCAGTGAAGTTAGGGGGCTGGGGTATGGCTACACCTTC. V is TRBV2 and J is TRBJ1-2; 7 positions match TRBD1. Germline CDR1 and CDR2: SNHLY and FYNNEI. Trimming cost V 1 base and J 5 bases; bases outside gene matches: 7. The CDR3 runs to 15 residues.

This chain uses TRBV18 with TRBJ1-1; maybe TRBD1 (5 bases). This CDR3 contains 14 residues. V dropped 3 bases and J dropped 7 bases, with 15 bases sitting between them. Germline CDR1 reads KGHSH; CDR2 reads LQKENI. The CDR3: CASSPLREVDEAFF. The CDR3 DNA reads as TGTGCCAGCTCACCCCTCAGGGAGGTAGATGAAGCTTTCTTT. Full variable domain (outside the CDR3, taken from reference TRBV18 and TRBJ1-1): NAGVMQNPRHLVRRRGQEARLRCSPMKGHSHVYWYRQLPEEGLKFMVYLQKENIIDESGMPKERFSAEFPKEGPSILRIQQVVRGDSAAYFCASSPLREVDEAFFGQGTRLTVV.

This clone was detected once. This rearrangement joins TRBV5-1 to TRBJ2-7; D is perhaps TRBD1 (5 bases). V was pared by 4 bases and J by 0 bases, with 14 bases between. CDR3 size: 15 residues. The germline CDR1 and CDR2 sequences are SGHRS and YFSETQ. In DNA, the CDR3 is TGCGCCAGCAGCCTCCTGGCAGGGAACTCCTACGAGCAGTACTTC. Residues: CASSLLAGNSYEQYF.

The gene calls are TRBV29-1 and TRBJ2-7; D is perhaps TRBD1 (5 bases). The V end was cut by 3 bases, the J end by 1 base, with 7 bases between. Germline loops: CDR1 SQVTM, CDR2 ANQGSEA. This CDR3 has 12 amino acids. The CDR3 sequence is CSVDTGSYEQYF. CDR3 nucleotide sequence: TGCAGCGTTGACACAGGATCCTACGAGCAGTACTTC.

The rearrangement links TRBV6-1 to TRBJ1-2, with D unclear. The CDR3 is 15 residues long. Trimming removed 2 bases from V and 4 bases from J, with 14 bases in between. Germline V lookup: CDR1 MNHNS, CDR2 SASEGT. The CDR3 is CASSEQVVLGYGYTF. The CDR3 coding sequence is TGTGCCAGCAGTGAACAGGTGGTTCTCGGCTATGGCTACACCTTC.

Details on this clone: Germline is not matched at one junction end, which may reflect a read error. This sample also contains other DNA sequences that code for the same CDR3. V and J are TRBV6-1 and TRBJ1-3; D might be TRBD1 (5 bases). The V gene's germline CDR1 is MNHNS and CDR2 SASEGT. This CDR3 has 16 amino acids. The CDR3 protein is CASSQETVESGNTIYF. Here the CDR3 DNA reads TGCGCCAGCAGTCAAGAGACAGTCGAATCTGGAAACACCATATATTTT.

This sequence joins TRBV6-5 and TRBJ2-7; TRBD1 matches 8 bases. V lost 4 bases and J lost 2; bases outside the gene matches: 4. CDR3 length equals 14 residues. CDR1 is MNHEY, CDR2 SVGAGI, per germline. The CDR3 DNA is TGTGCCAGCAGTTTCAGGGGGCCAACCTACGAGCAGTACTTC. Translating gives CASSFRGPTYEQYF.

This chain uses TRBV7-2 with TRBJ2-2; D is unresolved. Germline CDR1 and CDR2: SGHTA and FQGNSA. V lost 6 bases and J lost 1, with 15 bases in between. This CDR3 contains 16 residues. CDR3 sequence: CASSFLRMVNTGELFF. CDR3 bases: TGTGCCAGCAGTTTTCTCAGGATGGTGAACACCGGGGAGCTGTTTTTT. Variable domain in full (rest from reference TRBV7-2 and TRBJ2-2): GAGVSQSPSNKVTEKGKDVELRCDPISGHTALYWYRQSLGQGLEFLIYFQGNSAPDKSGLPSDRFSAERTGGSVSTLTIQRTQQEDSAVYLCASSFLRMVNTGELFFGEGSRLTVL.

The CDR3 coding sequence is TGTGCCAGCAGCTCAAAGGGGGGGACGGAGACCCAGTACTTC. Translating it yields CASSSKGGTETQYF. The rearrangement links TRBV7-3 to TRBJ2-5, with D maybe TRBD2 (7 bases). The germline V and J ends were trimmed by 4 bases and 5 bases, with 14 bases remaining between them. CDR3 length: 14 amino acids. Germline V gives CDR1 SGHTA, CDR2 FQGTGA.

This clone appeared once. Other DNA sequences within the sample encode an identical CDR3. The chain is built from TRBV11-2 and TRBJ1-1; D gene unclear. CDR3 length equals 13 residues. V was pared by 2 bases and J by 1 base, with 5 bases between. The germline CDR1 and CDR2 sequences are SGHAT and FQNNGV. CDR3 sequence reads: CASSLIRNTEAFF. CDR3 nucleotides: TGTGCCAGCAGCTTAATCCGGAACACTGAAGCTTTCTTT.

This clone was picked up a small number of times. The rearrangement links TRBV5-1 to TRBJ2-7; 16 bases are a match to TRBD2. The CDR3 loop spans 15 amino acids. Germline CDR1 is SGHRS and CDR2 is YFSETQ. V lost 3 bases and J lost 4; bases outside the gene matches: 1. DNA of the CDR3: TGCGCCAGCAGCTGGGGACTAGCGGGAGGGTACGAGCAGTACTTC. This encodes CASSWGLAGGYEQYF.

This chain links TRBV28 with TRBJ1-4; tentatively, D is TRBD1 (5 bases). Germline values: CDR1 MDHEN, CDR2 SYDVKM. The length of the CDR3 is 14 residues. V was pared by 6 bases and J by 4 bases, with 12 bases between. The CDR3 reads CASSVGGGNEKLFF. The CDR3 region has the DNA TGTGCCAGCAGCGTGGGGGGGGGTAATGAAAAACTGTTTTTT.

V is TRBV7-9 and J is TRBJ1-2, with 9 bases lining up with TRBD1. V was clipped by 0 bases and J by 2 bases; unmatched bases: 1. Germline V CDR1 and CDR2: SEHNR, FQNEAQ (reference sequence). CDR3 length equals 15 residues. CDR3 sequence: CASSLAQGANYGYTF. CDR3 DNA sequence: TGTGCCAGCAGCTTAGCACAGGGGGCCAACTATGGCTACACCTTC.

This chain joins TRBV6-1 and TRBJ2-7, with TRBD2 matching 8 bases. Germline CDR1 is MNHNS and CDR2 is SASEGT. V trimming: 2 bases; J trimming: 4 bases; junction bases outside the gene matches: 16. The length of the CDR3 is 18 residues. The CDR3: CASSESIRSGRVIYEQYF. The CDR3 nucleotides are TGTGCCAGCAGTGAAAGTATACGGAGCGGGAGAGTAATATACGAGCAGTACTTC.

CDR3 protein: CASSPSIRGPGDEQFF. The CDR3 coding sequence is TGTGCCAGCTCACCCAGCATTCGAGGCCCAGGGGATGAGCAGTTCTTC. The V call is TRBV18, the J call TRBJ2-1; TRBD1 is a possible D gene (6 bases). The CDR3 totals 16 residues. Germline V gene data show CDR1 as KGHSH and CDR2 as LQKENI. Trimming took off 3 bases at V and 8 bases at J, with 20 bases between the two ends.